Shown below are 12 T cell receptor beta chains from a single sample sequenced in a study of T cell changes during pregnancy in multiple sclerosis. Sequencing was performed with immunoSEQ multiplex PCR; in TCRdb, only in-frame clones are kept and a portion is missing. Of under 55,000 clones listed, approximately 90% are singletons. This material consisted of CD8+ T cells from peripheral blood mononuclear cells, taken after pregnancy. The receptors here all came from a female donor with multiple sclerosis, enrolled in a pregnancy study.

Comment on this clone: Germline and junction disagree at one end, which may indicate a read error. The V gene is TRBV7-7, the J gene TRBJ2-5, with a tentative D call TRBD2 (5 bases). The CDR3 has 14 residues. Germline CDR1 and CDR2: SSHAT and FNYEAQ (reference sequence). CDR3 sequence: CASSRDSEFGTQYF. CDR3 nucleotide sequence: TGTGCTAGCAGCCGAGATAGCGAGTTTGGGACCCAGTACTTC.

CDR3 DNA: TGCAGCGTTAAGATGGGGGAGGGGCTCGAGCAGTACTTC. This gives the protein CSVKMGEGLEQYF. V is TRBV29-1 and J is TRBJ2-7, with 7 bases identical to TRBD2. The J segment lost 6 bases and the V segment lost 5 bases, leaving 10 bases of the junction unmatched. The germline CDR1 and CDR2 sequences are SQVTM and ANQGSEA. The CDR3 runs to 13 residues.

This clone was recorded once. The V and J genes are TRBV19 and TRBJ1-2; no reliable D call. The V gene's germline CDR1 is LNHDA and CDR2 SQIVND (reference sequence). Trimming stripped 1 base from V and 2 bases from J, with 8 bases between. The CDR3 is 14 residues long. CDR3 in DNA: TGTGCCAGTAGTATAGTTGGAGGGAACTATGGCTACACCTTC. The encoded protein is CASSIVGGNYGYTF.

The genes are TRBV2 and TRBJ2-2; D remains unclear. The CDR3 totals 15 residues. From germline, CDR1 is SNHLY and CDR2 FYNNEI. V dropped 0 bases and J dropped 6 bases, with 11 bases sitting between them. As DNA, the CDR3 is TGTGCCAGCAGTGAAGCGCTCGGTTTCCCCGGGGAGCTGTTTTTT. Protein: CASSEALGFPGELFF.

The chain has TRBV15 and TRBJ2-1; perhaps TRBD1 as D (5 bases). Germline V gene lookup returns CDR1 LNHNV and CDR2 YYDKDF (reference sequence). The V and J ends lost 4 bases and 5 bases respectively, with 12 bases between them. The CDR3 runs to 14 residues. As DNA, the CDR3 is TGTGCCACCAGCACCGACAGAAACAACAATGAGCAGTTCTTC. The encoded protein is CATSTDRNNNEQFF.

The chain couples TRBV6-1 to TRBJ2-2, with 7 positions matching TRBD1. This CDR3 has 17 residues. The V gene end was trimmed by 2 bases and the J gene end by 0 bases; junction bases not matched to a gene: 6. Germline V gene data show CDR1 as MNHNS and CDR2 as SASEGT. CDR3 nucleotide sequence: TGTGCCAGCAGTGAATATTCGACAGGGACGAACACCGGGGAGCTGTTTTTT. Translated, it gives CASSEYSTGTNTGELFF.

The chain has TRBV5-5 and TRBJ2-7, with unresolved D. The V and J ends lost 6 bases and 3 bases respectively, with 7 bases between them. From germline, CDR1 is SGHKS and CDR2 YYEKEE (reference sequence). The CDR3 is 11 amino acids. CDR3 bases: TGTGCCAGCAAGAACAGCTACGAGCAGTACTTC. Its protein product is CASKNSYEQYF.

The chain has TRBV19 and TRBJ1-5; no clear D gene. Germline CDR1 reads LNHDA; CDR2 reads SQIVND (reference sequence). This CDR3 is built from 14 residues. With 1 base removed from V and 4 bases from J, the gap between germline ends came to 8 bases. The DNA for the CDR3 is TGTGCCAGTAGTATAGTGGCATTTAATCAGCCCCAGCATTTT. The encoded protein is CASSIVAFNQPQHF.

CDR3 coding DNA: TGTGCCAGCAGCTTAAAGGAGGGAAGAGGGTCTGGAAACACCATATATTTT. Its protein is CASSLKEGRGSGNTIYF. The V and J genes are TRBV11-3 and TRBJ1-3; D gene unclear. Germline assignment: CDR1 SGHNT and CDR2 YENEEA. V lost 2 bases and J 1 base, leaving 15 bases between the germline ends. CDR3 length: 17 amino acids.

The chain links TRBV20-1 to TRBJ2-1; D not resolved. The CDR3 loop spans 11 amino acids. The V and J ends lost 1 base and 7 bases respectively, with 5 bases between them. Germline assignment: CDR1 DFQATT and CDR2 SNEGSKA (reference sequence). The CDR3 reads CSARVGNEQFF. Here the CDR3 DNA reads TGCAGTGCTAGAGTCGGGAATGAGCAGTTCTTC.

The chain combines TRBV5-6 with TRBJ1-2; the match to TRBD1 covers 9 bases. V lost 4 bases, J lost 2 bases, and 12 bases stayed unmatched. Germline CDR1 is SGHDT and CDR2 is YYEEEE. This CDR3 is 17 amino acids long. The CDR3 spells CASSTPDQTGGNYGYTF. The DNA for the CDR3 is TGTGCCAGCAGCACCCCGGACCAGACAGGGGGAAACTATGGCTACACCTTC.

The genes are TRBV4-1 and TRBJ2-6; D might be TRBD2 (5 bases). Germline CDR1 and CDR2: MGHRA and YSYEKL. The CDR3 runs 18 residues. Trimming took off 0 bases at V and 0 bases at J, with 12 bases between the two ends. This CDR3 is CASSQEHRESSGANVLTF. CDR3 DNA: TGCGCCAGCAGCCAAGAGCACCGGGAAAGCTCTGGGGCCAACGTCCTGACTTTC.